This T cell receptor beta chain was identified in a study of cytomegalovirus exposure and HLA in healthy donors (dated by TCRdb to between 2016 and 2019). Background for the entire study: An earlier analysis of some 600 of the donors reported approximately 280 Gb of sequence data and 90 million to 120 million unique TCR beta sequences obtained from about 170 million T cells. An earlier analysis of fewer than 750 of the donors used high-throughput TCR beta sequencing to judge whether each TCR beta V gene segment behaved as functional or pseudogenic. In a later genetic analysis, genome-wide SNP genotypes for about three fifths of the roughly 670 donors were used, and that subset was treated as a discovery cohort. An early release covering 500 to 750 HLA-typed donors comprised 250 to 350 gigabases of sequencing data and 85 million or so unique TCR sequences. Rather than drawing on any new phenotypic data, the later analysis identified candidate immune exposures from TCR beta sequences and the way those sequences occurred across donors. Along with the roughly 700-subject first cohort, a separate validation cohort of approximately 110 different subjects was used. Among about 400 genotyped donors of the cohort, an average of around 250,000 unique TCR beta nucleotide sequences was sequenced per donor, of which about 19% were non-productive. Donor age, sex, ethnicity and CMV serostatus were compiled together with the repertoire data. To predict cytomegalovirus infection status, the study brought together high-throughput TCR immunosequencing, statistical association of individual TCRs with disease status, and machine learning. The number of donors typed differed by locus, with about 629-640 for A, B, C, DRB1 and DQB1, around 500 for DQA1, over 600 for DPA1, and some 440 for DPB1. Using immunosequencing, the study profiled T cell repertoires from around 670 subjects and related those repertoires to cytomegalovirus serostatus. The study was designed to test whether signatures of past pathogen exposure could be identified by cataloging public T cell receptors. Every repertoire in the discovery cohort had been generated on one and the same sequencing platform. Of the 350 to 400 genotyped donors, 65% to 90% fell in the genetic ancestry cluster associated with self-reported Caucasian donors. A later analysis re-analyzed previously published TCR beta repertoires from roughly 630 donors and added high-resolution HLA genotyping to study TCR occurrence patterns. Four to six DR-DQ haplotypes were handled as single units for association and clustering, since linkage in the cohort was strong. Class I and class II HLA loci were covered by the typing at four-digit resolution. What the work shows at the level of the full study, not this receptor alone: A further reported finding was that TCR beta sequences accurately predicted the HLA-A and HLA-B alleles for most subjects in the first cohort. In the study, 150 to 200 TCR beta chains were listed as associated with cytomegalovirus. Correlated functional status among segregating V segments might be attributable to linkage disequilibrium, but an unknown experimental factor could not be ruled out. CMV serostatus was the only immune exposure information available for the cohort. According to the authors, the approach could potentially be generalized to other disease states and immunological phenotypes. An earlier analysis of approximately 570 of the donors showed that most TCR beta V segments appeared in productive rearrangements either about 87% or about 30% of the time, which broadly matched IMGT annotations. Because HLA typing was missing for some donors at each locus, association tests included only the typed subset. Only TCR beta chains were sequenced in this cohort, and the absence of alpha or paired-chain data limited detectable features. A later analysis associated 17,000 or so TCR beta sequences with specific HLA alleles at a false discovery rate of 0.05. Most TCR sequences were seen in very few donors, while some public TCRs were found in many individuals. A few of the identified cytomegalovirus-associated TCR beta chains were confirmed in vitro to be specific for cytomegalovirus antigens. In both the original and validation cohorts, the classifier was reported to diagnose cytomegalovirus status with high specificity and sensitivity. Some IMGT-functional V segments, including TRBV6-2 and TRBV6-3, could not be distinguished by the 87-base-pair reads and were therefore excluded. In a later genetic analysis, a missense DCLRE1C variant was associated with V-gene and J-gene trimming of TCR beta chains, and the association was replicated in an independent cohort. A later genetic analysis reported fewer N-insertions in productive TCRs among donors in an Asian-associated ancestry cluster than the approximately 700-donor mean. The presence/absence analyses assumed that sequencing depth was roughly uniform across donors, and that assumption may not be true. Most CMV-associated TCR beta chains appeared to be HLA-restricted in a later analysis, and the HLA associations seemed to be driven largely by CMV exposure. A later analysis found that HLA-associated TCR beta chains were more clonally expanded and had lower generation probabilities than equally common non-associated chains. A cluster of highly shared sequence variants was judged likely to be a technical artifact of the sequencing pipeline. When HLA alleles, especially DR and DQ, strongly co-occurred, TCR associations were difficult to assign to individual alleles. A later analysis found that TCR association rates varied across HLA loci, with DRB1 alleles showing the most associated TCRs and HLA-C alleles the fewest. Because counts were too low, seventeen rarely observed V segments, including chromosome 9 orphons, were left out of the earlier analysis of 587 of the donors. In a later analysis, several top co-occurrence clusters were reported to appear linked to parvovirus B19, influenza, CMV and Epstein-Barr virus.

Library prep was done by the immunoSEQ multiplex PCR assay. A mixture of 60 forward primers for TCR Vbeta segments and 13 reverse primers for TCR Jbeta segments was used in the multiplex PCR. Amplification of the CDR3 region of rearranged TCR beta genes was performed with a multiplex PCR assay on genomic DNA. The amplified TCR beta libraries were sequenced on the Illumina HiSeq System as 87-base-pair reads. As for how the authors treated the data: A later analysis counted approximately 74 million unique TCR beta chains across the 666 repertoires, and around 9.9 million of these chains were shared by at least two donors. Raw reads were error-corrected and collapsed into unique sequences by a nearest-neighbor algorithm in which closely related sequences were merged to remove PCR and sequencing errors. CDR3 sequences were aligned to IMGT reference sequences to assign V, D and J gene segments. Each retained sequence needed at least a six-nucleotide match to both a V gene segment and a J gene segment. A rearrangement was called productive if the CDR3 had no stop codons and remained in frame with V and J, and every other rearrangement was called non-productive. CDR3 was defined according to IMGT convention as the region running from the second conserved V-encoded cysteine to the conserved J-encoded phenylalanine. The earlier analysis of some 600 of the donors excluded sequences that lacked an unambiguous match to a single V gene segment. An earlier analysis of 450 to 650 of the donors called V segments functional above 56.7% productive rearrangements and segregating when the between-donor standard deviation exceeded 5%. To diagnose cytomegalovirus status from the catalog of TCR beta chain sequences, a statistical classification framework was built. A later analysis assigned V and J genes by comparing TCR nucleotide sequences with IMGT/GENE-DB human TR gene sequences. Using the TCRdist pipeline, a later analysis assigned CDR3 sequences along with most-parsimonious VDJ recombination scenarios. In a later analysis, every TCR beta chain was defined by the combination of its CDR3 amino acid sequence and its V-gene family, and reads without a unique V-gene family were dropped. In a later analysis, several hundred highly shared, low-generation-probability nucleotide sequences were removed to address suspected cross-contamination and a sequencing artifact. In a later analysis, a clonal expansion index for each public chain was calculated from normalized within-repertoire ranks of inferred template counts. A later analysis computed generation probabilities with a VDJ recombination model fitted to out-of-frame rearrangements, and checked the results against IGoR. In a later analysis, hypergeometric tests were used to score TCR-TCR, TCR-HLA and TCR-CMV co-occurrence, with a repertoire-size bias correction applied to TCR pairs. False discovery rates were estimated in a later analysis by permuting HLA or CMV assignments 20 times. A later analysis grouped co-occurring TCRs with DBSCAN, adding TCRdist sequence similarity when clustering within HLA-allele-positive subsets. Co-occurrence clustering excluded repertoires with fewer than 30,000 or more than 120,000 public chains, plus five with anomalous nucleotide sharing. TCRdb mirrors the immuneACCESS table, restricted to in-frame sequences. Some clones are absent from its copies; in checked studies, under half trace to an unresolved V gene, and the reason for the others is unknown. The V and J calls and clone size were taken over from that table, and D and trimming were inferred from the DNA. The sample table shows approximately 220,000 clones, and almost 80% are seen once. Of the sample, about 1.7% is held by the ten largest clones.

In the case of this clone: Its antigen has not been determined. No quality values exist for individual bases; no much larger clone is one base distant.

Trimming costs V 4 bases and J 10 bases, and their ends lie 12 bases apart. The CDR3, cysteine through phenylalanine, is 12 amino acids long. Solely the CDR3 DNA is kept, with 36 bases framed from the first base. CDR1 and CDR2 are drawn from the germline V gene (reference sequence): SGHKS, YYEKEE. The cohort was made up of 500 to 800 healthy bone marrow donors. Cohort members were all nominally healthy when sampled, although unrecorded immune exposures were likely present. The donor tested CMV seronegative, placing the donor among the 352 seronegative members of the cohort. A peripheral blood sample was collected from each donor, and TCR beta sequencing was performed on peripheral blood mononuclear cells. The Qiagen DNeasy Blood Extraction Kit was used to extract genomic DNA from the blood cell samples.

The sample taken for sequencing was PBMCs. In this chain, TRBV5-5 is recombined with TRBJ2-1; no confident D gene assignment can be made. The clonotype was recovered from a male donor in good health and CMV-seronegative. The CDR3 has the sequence CASSPTQVEQFF. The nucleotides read TGTGCCAGCAGCCCCACTCAGGTGGAGCAGTTCTTC.